A selection of T cell receptor beta chains follows, all from one sample in a study of T cell changes during pregnancy in multiple sclerosis. Some clones are missing from TCRdb's copy, which holds only in-frame ones; the method was immunoSEQ multiplex PCR. The profile covers approximately 63,000 clones, with approximately 92% appearing a single time and roughly 2.1% taken by the ten largest. The sample here was peripheral blood, taken in the third trimester of pregnancy. The receptor set was obtained from a female donor in good health, enrolled as a control in a pregnancy study. Each CDR3 is given with its conserved first and last residue. The D gene is left open where the match is weak. Expanded clones get a size class; other rows say once, few or many, or leave the size out.

j_call cdr3_length d_call clone_size v_call cdr3_aa cdr3_nt
TRBJ2-7 14 TRBD2 - TRBV27 CASSRTSGPGEQYF TGTGCCAGCAGCCGGACTAGCGGCCCGGGCGAGCAGTACTTC
TRBJ1-3 15 - - TRBV19 CASSIDRGAGNTIYF TGTGCCAGTAGTATAGATAGAGGCGCTGGAAACACCATATATTTT
TRBJ2-1 15 - - TRBV29-1 CSVDQGKSSYNEQFF TGCAGCGTTGATCAGGGTAAAAGCTCCTACAATGAGCAGTTCTTC
TRBJ1-6 14 - few TRBV10-2 CASTRSGVNSPLHF TGCGCCAGCACCCGATCGGGAGTCAATTCACCCCTCCACTTT
TRBJ2-7 15 TRBD2 - TRBV29-1 CSVEALREPSYEQYF TGCAGCGTTGAAGCGCTGCGGGAGCCCTCCTACGAGCAGTACTTC
TRBJ2-7 14 - - TRBV19 CASSIAPGAYEQYF TGTGCCAGTAGTATCGCGCCAGGGGCCTACGAGCAGTACTTC
TRBJ2-1 15 TRBD2 - TRBV5-4 CASSFRLAGVNEQFF TGTGCCAGCAGCTTTCGACTAGCGGGAGTCAATGAGCAGTTCTTC
TRBJ1-1 14 - - TRBV6-1 CASAGTSENTEAFF TGTGCCAGCGCAGGCACTAGTGAGAACACTGAAGCTTTCTTT
TRBJ2-1 18 - - TRBV7-2 CASSTTQGLPSSYNEQFF TGTGCCAGCAGCACAACCCAGGGACTCCCGAGCTCCTACAATGAGCAGTTCTTC
TRBJ1-3 17 - - TRBV4-3 CASSQDLAGAAGNTIYF TGCGCCAGCAGCCAAGATCTGGCAGGGGCTGCGGGAAACACCATATATTTT